This entry describes one T cell receptor (beta chain). Its antigen target is currently unknown. No per-base quality is available; no much larger clone lies one base away. CDR1 and CDR2 (SGHAT, FQNNGV) derive from the germline V gene. Including cysteine and phenylalanine, the CDR3 has 14 amino acids. Only CDR3 DNA remains: 42 bases, in frame from the first base. Without any cell sorting, total RNA and DNA were extracted together from around 18-30 mg of bulk tissue using the AllPrep DNA/RNA mini kit. Roughly five patients with histopathologically diagnosed primary liver carcinoma underwent surgical resection in China between 2015 and 2016. At the time of sampling, the patients had chronic HBV infection and had not received any treatment. Each fresh piece of tumor and adjacent tissue was cut in two, with one half stored in RNAlater at -80 degrees C and the other half sent for histology. A constant-region primer and ProtoScript II reverse transcriptase were used to reverse-transcribe TCRbeta-specific cDNA from about 500 ng total RNA. Three nested multiplex PCR rounds, following a slightly modified ARM-PCR procedure, were used to build the TCRbeta libraries. Each of the first two PCR rounds ran for approximately 10 cycles using multiplex TRBV1-TRBV30 forward primers together with a Cbeta reverse primer. A final 25-cycle PCR with Deep VentR polymerase added sample barcodes and Illumina adapters. Before sequencing, amplicons between 200 and 500 bp were purified from gel using a QIAquick gel extraction kit. The TCRbeta amplicons were sequenced with 250-bp paired-end reads on an Illumina HiSeq 2500. In the authors' own workflow: To recover full CDR3 sequences, reads were quality-trimmed using Trimmomatic v0.33 and paired reads were then merged using FLASH v1.2.11. V, D and J germline segments were assigned to the rearranged TCRbeta sequences by MiGEC v1.2.1b. Clonotype statistics and Shannon-Wiener diversity indices were computed with VDJtools v1.0.0. To cut down on sampling bias, every analysis after diversity analysis relied on just the 250 most abundant clonotypes from each sample. TCRdb trimmed public reads at Q25 via fastp, called clones via MiXCR and kept in-frame beta chains. Rows are combined by CDR3 protein, so each entry shows the most common genes and DNA. What appears here as the V and J calls and clone size reflects TCRdb's work, not the paper's. The sample has over 100,000 distinct CDR3 sequences on record, about two thirds of them singletons. The ten most abundant clones make up 8.1% of the sample.

This specimen belongs to a study of tumor-infiltrating lymphocytes in primary liver carcinoma (dated by TCRdb to between 2016 and 2019). Regarding the research as a whole: Hepatocellular carcinoma (four) or combined HCC and intrahepatic cholangiocarcinoma (one) was present in the five patients, who were three men and two women aged 30 to 69 years. TCRbeta repertoire sequencing, expression microarrays and whole-exome sequencing were combined in the study across five regions of each liver tumor, with adjacent normal tissue and blood also included. The five patients had tumors staged T1-T3 N0M0, with maximum diameters ranging from 4.2 to 10 cm. A total of approximately 35 specimens from 5 patients, comprising some 25 tumor regions, 5 adjacent noncancerous liver tissues and 5 peripheral blood samples, were covered by TCRbeta repertoire sequencing. Reproducibility between technical replicate repertoires was high, with correlation coefficients above 0.95 and mean shared-clone rates about 0.9. Samples yielded roughly 3.65 to 7.13 million productive TCRbeta reads; read depth did not differ significantly between tissue types. The paper's findings and limits, for the study overall: The top 250 clones made up a significantly larger repertoire fraction in tumors than in blood (p = 0.039). Only four or five patients were included in the study, and the authors note that the findings should be validated in a larger study. Because sequencing covered only the TCR beta chain and unpaired alpha chains were not captured, true repertoire diversity is likely underestimated. Consistent with antigen-driven expansion, pairs of tumor regions showed higher repertoire overlap (mean roughly 36%) than either tumor-adjacent pairs (approximately 17%) or tumor-blood pairs (roughly 15%). Comparison of CD4+ and CD8+ T cell repertoires was precluded by the use of bulk unsorted samples.

This chain is built from TRBV11-2 and TRBJ2-3, with TRBD1 perhaps the D gene, on 5 matching bases. This sequence was found in an older woman with primary liver carcinoma and hepatitis B virus infection. The sample consisted of tumor-adjacent normal liver tissue. The DNA reads TGTACCATCAGCTGGGGCGCTAGCACAGATACGCAGTATTTT. This is translated as CTISWGASTDTQYF. The entire variable domain, with the stretches around the CDR3 drawn from the reference TRBV11-2 and TRBJ2-3 proteins, is EAGVAQSPRYKIIEKRQSVAFWCNPISGHATLYWYQQILGQGPKLLIQFQNNGVVDDSQLPKDRFSAERLKGVDSTLKIQPAKLEDSAVYLCTISWGASTDTQYFGPGTRLTVL.